This passage covers 25 T cell receptor beta chains from one sample sequenced in a study of blood T cell repertoires in COVID-19. Using immunoSEQ multiplex PCR, the repertoire was profiled, and TCRdb retains in-frame clones only, with some absent. The repertoire includes 150,000 to 200,000 clones, 85% to 90% of them detected once, and approximately 2.9% sits in the top ten. The sample was peripheral blood. The receptors shown here come from a woman under 40 with active or convalescent COVID-19.

The V gene is TRBV30, the J gene TRBJ2-4; TRBD1 matches at 8 bases. The germline V gene has CDR1 GTSNPN and CDR2 SVGIG (reference sequence). Germline trimming cut 2 bases from V and 0 bases from J; bases unmatched to any gene: 12. CDR3 length: 18 residues. DNA of the CDR3: TGTGCCTGGAGTTTAGGACGGGACAGGACCTTAGCCAAAAACATTCAGTACTTC. The encoded protein is CAWSLGRDRTLAKNIQYF.

The V gene is TRBV5-1, the J gene TRBJ1-2; maybe TRBD1 (5 bases). Germline values: CDR1 SGHRS, CDR2 YFSETQ. The CDR3 is 13 amino acids. V was pared by 4 bases and J by 4 bases, with 11 bases between. The CDR3 bases are TGCGCCAGCAGCGCGGACACGGCCTATGGCTACACCTTC. Its translation is CASSADTAYGYTF.

The chain links TRBV9 to TRBJ2-7; 9 bases map to TRBD2. The CDR3 spans 15 residues. Trimming took 0 bases from V and 5 from J; bases not matched to a gene: 6. Germline CDR1 reads SGDLS; CDR2 reads YYNGEE. CDR3 nucleotides: TGTGCCAGCAGCGTAGATAGCGGGAGCTTCAACGAGCAGTACTTC. This translates into CASSVDSGSFNEQYF.

The chain is built from TRBV7-2 and TRBJ2-1; 8 positions agree with TRBD2. This CDR3 has 16 residues. The trim removed 5 bases at V and 7 bases at J, leaving 13 bases unmatched. Germline loops: CDR1 SGHTA, CDR2 FQGNSA. The CDR3 here is CASSAVGAGGTNEQFF. CDR3 bases: TGTGCCAGCAGCGCCGTCGGGGCGGGAGGAACTAATGAGCAGTTCTTC.

This clone occurred once. The CDR3 sequence is CASSFDSTLVDGYTF. The CDR3 nucleotides read TGTGCCAGCAGCTTTGACAGTACCTTAGTCGATGGCTACACCTTC. The rearrangement uses TRBV5-5 and TRBJ1-2, with D tentatively TRBD1 (5 bases). V dropped 2 bases and J dropped 6 bases, with 17 bases sitting between them. The CDR3 runs to 15 residues. CDR1 SGHKS and CDR2 YYEKEE come from the germline V gene (reference sequence).

This clone was recorded a few times. This chain connects TRBV4-1 to TRBJ1-1; the D gene is possibly TRBD1 (6 bases). CDR1 MGHRA and CDR2 YSYEKL come from the germline V gene. V was trimmed by 4 bases and J by 0 bases, leaving 12 bases between them. The CDR3 is 15 residues long. The CDR3 sequence is CASSLPGHLNTEAFF. The CDR3 nucleotides read TGCGCCAGCAGCCTACCGGGACATCTGAACACTGAAGCTTTCTTT.

This clone has ten or more counts. The V gene is TRBV6-6, the J gene TRBJ1-1; D not resolved. Germline V CDR1 and CDR2: MNHNY, SVGAGI (reference sequence). V lost 7 bases to trimming and J lost 1 base, with 7 bases between them. This CDR3 contains 12 residues. The chain's CDR3 is CASMRRNTEAFF. The CDR3, as DNA: TGTGCCAGCATGAGGAGGAACACTGAAGCTTTCTTT.

V gene TRBV7-9 combines with J gene TRBJ1-1, with D possibly TRBD1 on 5 matching bases. CDR1 and CDR2 from the germline V gene are SEHNR and FQNEAQ (reference sequence). V shed 7 bases and J shed 5 bases, with 11 bases lying between them. The CDR3 runs to 12 residues. The CDR3 coding sequence is TGTGCCAGCACTCAGGGATATACTGAAGCTTTCTTT. The encoded protein is CASTQGYTEAFF.

The chain combines TRBV7-6 with TRBJ2-3; D perhaps matches TRBD2 (5 bases). The CDR3 extends over 15 amino acids. V was pared by 4 bases and J by 4 bases, with 15 bases between. Germline values: CDR1 SGHVS, CDR2 FNYEAQ. The CDR3 DNA sequence: TGTGCCAGCAGCTCGACGACTGCCGGGGCAGATACGCAGTATTTT. Protein: CASSSTTAGADTQYF.

The chain combines TRBV7-9 with TRBJ2-1; perhaps TRBD2 as D (5 bases). The CDR3 contains 12 residues. The ends were cut back, 2 bases at V and 9 bases at J, with 8 bases in the middle. CDR1 is SEHNR and CDR2 is FQNEAQ in the germline V gene (reference sequence). The CDR3 DNA follows: TGTGCCAGCAGCTTATCGGGGATTGAGCAGTTCTTC. This translates into CASSLSGIEQFF.

This clone was counted a few times. The V gene is TRBV6-1, the J gene TRBJ1-1; 7 nucleotides match TRBD1. Germline values: CDR1 MNHNS, CDR2 SASEGT. The CDR3 is 14 amino acids. The J segment lost 0 bases and the V segment lost 3 bases, leaving 1 base of the junction unmatched. The CDR3 coding sequence is TGTGCCAGCAGTGAGGGGACAGTGAACACTGAAGCTTTCTTT. Translating it yields CASSEGTVNTEAFF.

V gene TRBV27 combines with J gene TRBJ2-2; D might be TRBD2 (5 bases). CDR3 length equals 14 residues. Germline CDR1 and CDR2: MNHEY and SMNVEV (reference sequence). Between the trimmed V and J ends, which lost 6 bases and 0 bases, there was a span of 8 bases. CDR3 protein: CASRDSSNTGELFF. The CDR3 DNA reads as TGTGCCAGCAGGGACTCTTCGAACACCGGGGAGCTGTTTTTT.

The chain uses TRBV29-1 and TRBJ2-7; the D gene is possibly TRBD2 (5 bases). Deletions cut 6 bases from V and 1 base from J, with 13 bases between. Germline values: CDR1 SQVTM, CDR2 ANQGSEA. CDR3 size: 13 residues. The CDR3 coding sequence is TGCAGCGTCGCCCCGGGAACATCCTACGAGCAGTACTTC. Translation gives CSVAPGTSYEQYF.

The chain couples TRBV28 to TRBJ1-1; 10 positions agree with TRBD1. Per germline, CDR1 MDHEN and CDR2 SYDVKM. With V trimmed by 5 bases and J by 4 bases, 10 bases remained unmatched. The CDR3 covers 16 residues. The CDR3 bases are TGTGCCAGCAGTCCCCACTCGGGACAGGGGTTCACTGAAGCTTTCTTT. Its protein product is CASSPHSGQGFTEAFF.

This clone was observed a handful of times. The V call is TRBV7-9, the J call TRBJ2-1; TRBD2 matches at 7 bases. V trimming: 5 bases; J trimming: 8 bases; junction bases outside the gene matches: 9. This CDR3 has 14 residues. CDR1 is SEHNR and CDR2 is FQNEAQ in the germline V gene (reference sequence). The CDR3 loop reads CASSEAGLSDEQFF. The CDR3 coding sequence is TGTGCCAGCAGCGAAGCGGGGCTCTCGGATGAGCAGTTCTTC.

CDR3 amino acids: CASSRDNTDTQYF. The CDR3 bases are TGTGCCAGCAGTCGGGACAACACAGATACGCAGTATTTT. This chain connects TRBV2 to TRBJ2-3; tentatively, D is TRBD1 (6 bases). V dropped 5 bases and J dropped 2 bases, with 8 bases sitting between them. Germline V CDR1 and CDR2: SNHLY, FYNNEI. The CDR3 totals 13 residues.

J is TRBJ1-2 and V is TRBV3-1 (or the pseudogene TRBV3-2); D is uncertain. V shed 1 base and J shed 8 bases, with 17 bases lying between them. The CDR3 totals 15 residues. Germline CDR1 LGHDT, CDR2 YNNKEL (reference sequence). CDR3 sequence reads: CASSQGTYSPHGYTF. The CDR3 DNA reads TGTGCCAGCAGCCAAGGGACTTACTCACCCCACGGCTACACCTTC.

The chain couples TRBV6-5 to TRBJ2-7; TRBD2 matches 13 bases. CDR3 length equals 15 residues. Germline V gene lookup returns CDR1 MNHEY and CDR2 SVGAGI. J gave up 5 bases and V 2 bases, and 3 bases lay outside the gene matches. CDR3 coding DNA: TGTGCCAGCAGTTACCGGACTAGCGGGAGACACGAGCAGTACTTC. Translating gives CASSYRTSGRHEQYF.

The chain joins TRBV5-1 to TRBJ1-5; maybe TRBD1 (5 bases). Germline CDR1 and CDR2: SGHRS and YFSETQ. V was shortened by 4 bases and J by 5 bases, with 10 bases between the two germline ends. This CDR3 has 13 amino acids. In DNA form, the CDR3 reads TGCGCCAGCAGCCCGGGGGGGGATCAGCCCCAGCATTTT. Its translation: CASSPGGDQPQHF.

The chain employs TRBV5-1 and TRBJ1-4, with 7 bases identical to TRBD1. V lost 4 bases and J lost 6; bases outside the gene matches: 6. The CDR3 extends over 14 amino acids. Germline V lookup: CDR1 SGHRS, CDR2 YFSETQ. In nucleotides, the CDR3 is TGCGCCAGCAGCCTCGAGACAGGGTATGAAAAACTGTTTTTT. Amino acid sequence: CASSLETGYEKLFF.

The chain uses TRBV7-9 and TRBJ2-3, with D maybe TRBD2 (6 bases). Germline V lookup: CDR1 SEHNR, CDR2 FQNEAQ (reference sequence). The CDR3 totals 17 residues. Between the trimmed V and J ends, which lost 1 base and 1 base, there was a span of 15 bases. CDR3 bases: TGTGCCAGCAGCTTAGATTGGAGGAGGGATGGCACAGATACGCAGTATTTT. This sequence encodes CASSLDWRRDGTDTQYF.

The rearrangement joins TRBV2 to TRBJ1-5; 7 bases are a match to TRBD1. Germline V gives CDR1 SNHLY, CDR2 FYNNEI. Trimming took 5 bases from V and 3 from J; bases not matched to a gene: 4. The CDR3 runs 14 residues. DNA for the CDR3: TGTGCCAGCAGTTGGGACAGAGTCAATCAGCCCCAGCATTTT. Amino acids: CASSWDRVNQPQHF.

V gene TRBV5-1 combines with J gene TRBJ1-5, with 10 bases that match TRBD1. This CDR3 is built from 16 residues. V gave up 4 bases and J gave up 0 bases; unmatched junction bases: 4. In germline, CDR1 is SGHRS, CDR2 YFSETQ. CDR3 in DNA: TGCGCCAGCAGCCCCGGGACAGGGGATAGCAATCAGCCCCAGCATTTT. Amino acid sequence: CASSPGTGDSNQPQHF.

In its sample, this clone was seen once. The J gene is TRBJ1-4, the V gene TRBV5-1; TRBD1 is a possible D gene (5 bases). Deletions cut 4 bases from V and 4 bases from J, with 11 bases between. This CDR3 contains 14 residues. The germline V gene has CDR1 SGHRS and CDR2 YFSETQ. CDR3 DNA: TGCGCCAGCAGCCCCGGACACGGTAATGAAAAACTGTTTTTT. Protein: CASSPGHGNEKLFF.

The chain couples TRBV11-2 to TRBJ2-7, with 12 bases aligning to TRBD1. The V and J ends lost 4 bases and 2 bases, in that order; junction bases with no gene match: 9. CDR1 SGHAT and CDR2 FQNNGV come from the germline V gene. The CDR3 consists of 17 residues. The CDR3 loop reads CASSSWDRGRDPYEQYF. The CDR3, as DNA: TGTGCCAGCAGCTCGTGGGACAGGGGGCGCGATCCCTACGAGCAGTACTTC.